This entry concerns a single T cell receptor (beta chain). A read error may account for a junction end that differs from germline. The data originate from a study of tumor-infiltrating lymphocytes in primary liver carcinoma. CDR1 and CDR2 (germline): ENHRY, SYGVKD. CDR3 length: 17 residues. The investigators made TCR beta cDNA from about 510 ng total RNA, using a constant-region primer. Generation of the TCR beta libraries relied on three nested multiplex PCR rounds using slightly modified ARM-PCR. The study ran its first two PCR rounds for nine to eleven cycles each, using TRBV1-TRBV30 forward primers and a C-beta reverse primer. From the multiplex PCR reads, TCRdb called clonotypes with MiXCR, one entry per CDR3 protein. The data contain about 20,000 distinct CDR3 sequences, roughly three quarters of them singletons. Scientists recovered RNA and DNA together from roughly 20-30 mg of unsorted bulk tissue. Those patients suffered from chronic HBV infection and were treatment-naive. Researchers took samples from five separate regions of each tumor.

Sequencing used liver tumor tissue from sampling region 4. Subset here: tumor region T4, right-lateral pole. V usage is TRBV10-3 and J usage is TRBJ2-1; D might be TRBD2 (6 bases). The TCR sequence derives from a woman in her 30s with primary liver carcinoma and hepatitis B virus infection. In nucleotides, the CDR3 is TGTGCCATCAGTGAAATCATGGCGGCTAGCGCCTACAATGAGCAGTTATTC. Translating gives CAISEIMAASAYNEQLF.